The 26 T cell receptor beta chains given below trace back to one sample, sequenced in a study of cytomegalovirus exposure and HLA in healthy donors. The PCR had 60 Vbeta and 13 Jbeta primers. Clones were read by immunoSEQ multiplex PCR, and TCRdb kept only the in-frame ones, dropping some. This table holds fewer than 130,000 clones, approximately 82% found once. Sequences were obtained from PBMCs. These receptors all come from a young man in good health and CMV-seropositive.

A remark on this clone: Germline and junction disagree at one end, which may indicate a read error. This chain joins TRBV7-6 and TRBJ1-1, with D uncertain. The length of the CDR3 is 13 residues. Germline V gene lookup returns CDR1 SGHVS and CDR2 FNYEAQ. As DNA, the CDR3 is TGTGCCAGCAGCCTGAAGGTGTCCCACGTGGGAGTCTTT. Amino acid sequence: CASSLKVSHVGVF.

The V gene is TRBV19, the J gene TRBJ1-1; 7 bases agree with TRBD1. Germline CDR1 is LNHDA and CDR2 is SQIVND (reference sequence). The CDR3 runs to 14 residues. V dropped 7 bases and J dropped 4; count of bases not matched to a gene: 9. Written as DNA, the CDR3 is TGTGCCAGTACCTCGAGGGGGCGGGGCACTGAAGCTTTCTTT. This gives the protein CASTSRGRGTEAFF. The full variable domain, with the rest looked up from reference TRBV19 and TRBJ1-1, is DGGITQSPKYLFRKEGQNVTLSCEQNLNHDAMYWYRQDPGQGLRLIYYSQIVNDFQKGDIAEGYSVSREKKESFPLTVTSAQKNPTAFYLCASTSRGRGTEAFFGQGTRLTVV.

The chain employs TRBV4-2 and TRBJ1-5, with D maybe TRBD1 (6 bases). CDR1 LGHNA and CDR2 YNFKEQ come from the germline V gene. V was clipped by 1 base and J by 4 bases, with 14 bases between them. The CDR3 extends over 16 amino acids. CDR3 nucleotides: TGTGCCAGCAGCCAAGTCGCAGGGGATCGAAATCAGCCCCAGCATTTT. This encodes CASSQVAGDRNQPQHF.

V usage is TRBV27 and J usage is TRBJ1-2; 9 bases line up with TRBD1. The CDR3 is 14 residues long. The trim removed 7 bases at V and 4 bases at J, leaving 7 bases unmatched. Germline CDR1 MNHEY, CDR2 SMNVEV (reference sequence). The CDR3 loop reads CASKEGQGIYGYTF. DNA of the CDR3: TGTGCCAGCAAGGAGGGACAGGGAATCTATGGCTACACCTTC.

Here the CDR3 reads CASSQDRSAGPNMNTEAFF. The CDR3 DNA follows: TGCGCCAGCAGCCAAGATAGGAGCGCGGGTCCAAACATGAACACTGAAGCTTTCTTT. The J gene is TRBJ1-1, the V gene TRBV4-3, with D unresolved. V lost 0 bases to trimming and J lost 0 bases, with 20 bases between them. Germline V CDR1 and CDR2: LGHNA, YSLEER. The CDR3 spans 19 residues.

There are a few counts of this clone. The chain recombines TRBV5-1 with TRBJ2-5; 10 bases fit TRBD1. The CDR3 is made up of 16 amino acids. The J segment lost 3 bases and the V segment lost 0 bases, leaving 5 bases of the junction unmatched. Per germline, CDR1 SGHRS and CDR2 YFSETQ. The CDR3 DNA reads TGCGCCAGCAGCTTGGAGGGGACAGGGGCTAAAGAGACCCAGTACTTC. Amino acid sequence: CASSLEGTGAKETQYF.

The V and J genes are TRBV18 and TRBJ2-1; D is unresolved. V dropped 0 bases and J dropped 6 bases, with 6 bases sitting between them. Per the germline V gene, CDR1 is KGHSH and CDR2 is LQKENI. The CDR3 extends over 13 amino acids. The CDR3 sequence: CASSPPLSNEQFF. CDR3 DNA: TGTGCCAGCTCACCACCGCTTAGCAATGAGCAGTTCTTC.

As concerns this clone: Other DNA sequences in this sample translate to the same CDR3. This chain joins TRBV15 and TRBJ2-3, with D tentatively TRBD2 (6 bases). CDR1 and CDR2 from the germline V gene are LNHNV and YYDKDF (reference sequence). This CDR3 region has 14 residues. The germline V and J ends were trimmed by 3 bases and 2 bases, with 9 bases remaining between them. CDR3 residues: CATSRGGDTDTQYF. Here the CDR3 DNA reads TGTGCCACCAGCAGGGGCGGGGACACAGATACGCAGTATTTT.

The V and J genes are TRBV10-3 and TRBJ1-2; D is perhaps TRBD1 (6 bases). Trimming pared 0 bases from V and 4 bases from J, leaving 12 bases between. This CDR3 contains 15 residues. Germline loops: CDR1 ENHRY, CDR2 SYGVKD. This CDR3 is CAISESMTGAYGYTF. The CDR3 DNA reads TGTGCCATCAGTGAGTCAATGACAGGAGCCTATGGCTACACCTTC.

CDR3 DNA: TGTGCCAGCAGCTTGGGGACAGCCTTGGAGCAGTACTTC. Protein sequence: CASSLGTALEQYF. The chain links TRBV5-6 to TRBJ2-7, with TRBD1 as a possible D gene (6 bases). This CDR3 has 13 residues. V gave up 0 bases and J gave up 7 bases, with 11 bases separating them. CDR1 and CDR2 from the germline V gene are SGHDT and YYEEEE. Combining the CDR3 with reference TRBV5-6 and TRBJ2-7 gives the whole variable domain DAGVTQSPTHLIKTRGQQVTLRCSPKSGHDTVSWYQQALGQGPQFIFQYYEEEERQRGNFPDRFSGHQFPNYSSELNVNALLLGDSALYLCASSLGTALEQYFGPGTRLTVT.

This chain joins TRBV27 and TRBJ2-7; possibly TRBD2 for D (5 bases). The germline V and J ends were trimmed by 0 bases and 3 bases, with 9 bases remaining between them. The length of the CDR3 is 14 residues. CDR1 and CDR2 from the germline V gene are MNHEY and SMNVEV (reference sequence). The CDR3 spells CASSLSRGVYEQYF. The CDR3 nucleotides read TGTGCCAGCAGTTTATCACGGGGAGTCTACGAGCAGTACTTC.

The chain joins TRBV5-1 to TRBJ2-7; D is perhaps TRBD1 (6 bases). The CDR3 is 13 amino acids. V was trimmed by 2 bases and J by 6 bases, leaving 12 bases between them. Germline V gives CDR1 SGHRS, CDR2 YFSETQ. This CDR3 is CASSFRDKSEQYF. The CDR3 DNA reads TGCGCCAGCAGCTTCCGGGACAAGAGCGAGCAGTACTTC. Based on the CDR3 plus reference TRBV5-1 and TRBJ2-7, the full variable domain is KAGVTQTPRYLIKTRGQQVTLSCSPISGHRSVSWYQQTPGQGLQFLFEYFSETQRNKGNFPGRFSGRQFSNSRSEMNVSTLELGDSALYLCASSFRDKSEQYFGPGTRLTVT.

CDR3 coding DNA: TGTGCCAGCCGGGACTCTCAAGAGACCCAGTACTTC. This sequence encodes CASRDSQETQYF. The V call is TRBV7-8, the J call TRBJ2-5, with D perhaps matching TRBD2 (6 bases). The CDR3 has 12 residues. CDR1 SGHVS and CDR2 FQNEAQ come from the germline V gene. Trimming stripped 8 bases from V and 2 bases from J, with 9 bases between.

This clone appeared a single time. This chain's CDR3 is CASSQELGQGGRPQHF. The DNA for the CDR3 is TGCGCCAGCAGCCAAGAGCTAGGACAGGGCGGGCGGCCCCAGCATTTT. This sequence joins TRBV4-3 and TRBJ1-5; 8 bases align to TRBD1. Per the germline V gene, CDR1 is LGHNA and CDR2 is YSLEER. This CDR3 is built from 16 residues. With 0 bases clipped from V and 9 bases from J, the junction kept 10 bases outside the gene matches.

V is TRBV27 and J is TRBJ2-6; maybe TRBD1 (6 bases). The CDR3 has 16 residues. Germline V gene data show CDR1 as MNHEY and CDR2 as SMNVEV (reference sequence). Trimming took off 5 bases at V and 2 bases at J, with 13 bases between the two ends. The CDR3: CASSATGLAGANVLTF. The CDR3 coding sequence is TGTGCCAGCAGTGCTACAGGGTTGGCTGGGGCCAACGTCCTGACTTTC.

The CDR3 DNA is TGTGCCAGCAGCCTAGCGGGGGGCACAGATACGCAGTATTTT. This encodes CASSLAGGTDTQYF. The gene calls are TRBV6-4 and TRBJ2-3; 10 bases are a match to TRBD2. Germline lookup yields CDR1 MRHNA and CDR2 SNTAGT. This CDR3 region has 14 residues. V lost 6 bases and J lost 1; bases outside the gene matches: 1.

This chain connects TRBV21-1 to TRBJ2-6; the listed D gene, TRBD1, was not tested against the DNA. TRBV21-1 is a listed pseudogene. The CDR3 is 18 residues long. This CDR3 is CASSNGTGVSSGANVLTF. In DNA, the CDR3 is TGTGCCAGCAGCAACGGAACAGGGGTTTCCTCTGGGGCCAACGTCCTGACTTTC.

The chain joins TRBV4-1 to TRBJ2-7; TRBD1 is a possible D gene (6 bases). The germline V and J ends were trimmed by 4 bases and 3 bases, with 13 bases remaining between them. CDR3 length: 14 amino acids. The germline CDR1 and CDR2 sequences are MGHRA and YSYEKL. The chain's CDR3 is CASSPRQVNYEQYF. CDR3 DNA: TGCGCCAGCAGCCCTAGACAGGTAAACTACGAGCAGTACTTC.

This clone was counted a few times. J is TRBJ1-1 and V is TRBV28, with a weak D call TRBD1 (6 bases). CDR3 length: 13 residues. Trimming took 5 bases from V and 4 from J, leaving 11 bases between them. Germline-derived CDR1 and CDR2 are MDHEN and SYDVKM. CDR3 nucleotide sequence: TGTGCCAGCAGTCGGACAGTGGGCACTGAAGCTTTCTTT. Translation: CASSRTVGTEAFF.

The CDR3 DNA sequence: TGTGCTAGTGCCCCAGGGGCCGCTAACTATGGCTACACCTTC. As protein: CASAPGAANYGYTF. The gene calls are TRBV12-5 and TRBJ1-2, with D possibly being TRBD1 (6 bases). V was pared by 7 bases and J by 0 bases, with 12 bases between. The CDR3 sequence is 14 residues long. CDR1 and CDR2 from the germline V gene are LGHNT and FRNRAP.

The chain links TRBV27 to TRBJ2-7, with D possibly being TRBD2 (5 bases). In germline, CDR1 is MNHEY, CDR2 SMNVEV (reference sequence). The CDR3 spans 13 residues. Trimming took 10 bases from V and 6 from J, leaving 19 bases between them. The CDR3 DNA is TGTGCCACCAGGCGGTTCATCGAGGGCGAGCAGTACTTC. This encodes CATRRFIEGEQYF.

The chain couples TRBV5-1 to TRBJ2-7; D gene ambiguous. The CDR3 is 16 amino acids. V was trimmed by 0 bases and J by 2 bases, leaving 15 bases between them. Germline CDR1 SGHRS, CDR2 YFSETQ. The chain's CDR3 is CASSLGGSQQPYEQYF. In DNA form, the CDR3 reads TGCGCCAGCAGCTTGGGTGGGTCACAGCAACCCTACGAGCAGTACTTC.

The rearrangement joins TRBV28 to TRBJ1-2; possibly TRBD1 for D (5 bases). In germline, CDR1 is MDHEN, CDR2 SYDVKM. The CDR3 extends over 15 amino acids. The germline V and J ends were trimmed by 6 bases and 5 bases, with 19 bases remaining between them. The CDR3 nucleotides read TGTGCCAGCAGCAGTGGGACCTTAGCGGGGTATGGCTACACCTTC. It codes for CASSSGTLAGYGYTF.

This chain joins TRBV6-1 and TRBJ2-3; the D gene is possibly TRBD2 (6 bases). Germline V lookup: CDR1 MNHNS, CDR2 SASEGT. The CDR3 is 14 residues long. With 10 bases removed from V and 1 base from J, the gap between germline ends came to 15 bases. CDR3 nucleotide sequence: TGTGCCATCCAACGGGACTGGGGCACAGATACGCAGTATTTT. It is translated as CAIQRDWGTDTQYF.

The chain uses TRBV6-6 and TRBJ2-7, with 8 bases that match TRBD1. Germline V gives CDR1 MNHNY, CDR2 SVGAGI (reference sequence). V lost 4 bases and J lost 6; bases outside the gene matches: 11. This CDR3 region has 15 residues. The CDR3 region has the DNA TGTGCCAGCAGTTTACGACAGGGGAGGTTCCTCGAGCAGTACTTC. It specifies CASSLRQGRFLEQYF.

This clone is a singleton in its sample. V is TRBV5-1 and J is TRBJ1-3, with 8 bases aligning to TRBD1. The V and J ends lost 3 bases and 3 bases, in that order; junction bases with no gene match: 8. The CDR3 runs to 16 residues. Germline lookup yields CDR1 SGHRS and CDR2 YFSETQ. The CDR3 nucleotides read TGCGCCAGCAGCTCGCCTGGGACAGGACTTGGAAACACCATATATTTT. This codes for CASSSPGTGLGNTIYF.